The entry that follows covers one T cell receptor (beta chain) sequence. Its antigen is not known. The record originates from a study of shared clonotypes between healthy human individuals. Findings and limits, study-wide: Generation of non-shared clonotypes was less probable than generation of clonotypes shared by all four donors. In general, naive subsets displayed greater estimated richness than memory subsets did.

Naive CD8 populations comprised CD45RO-negative cells positively selected for CCR7, excluding terminally differentiated effector memory CD45RA+ cells. HIV-negative, healthy adults without recent acute infections or vaccinations were the donors. V lost 6 bases and J lost 5, with 17 bases in between. Germline CDR1 reads SEHNR; CDR2 reads FQNEAQ (reference sequence). This CDR3 is 14 amino acids long. Investigators spread the genomic DNA of each subset evenly over several immunoSEQ plates. Assay used: immunoSEQ multiplex PCR; TCRdb lists only in-frame clones, some missing. The sample has 800,000 or so clones, about 97% seen once; the top ten hold roughly 0.23%.

The sequencing sample was made of naive CD8+ T cells sorted from blood. The clonotype comes from a man younger than 40 in good health. The chain recombines TRBV7-9 with TRBJ2-7; D may be TRBD1 (5 bases). The CDR3 sequence: CASSPKGNLHEQYF. The CDR3 DNA sequence: TGTGCCAGCAGTCCGAAGGGGAATCTACACGAGCAGTACTTC.